The clone carrying this T cell receptor (beta chain) was picked up a small number of times. Antigen specificity is unknown. Germline CDR1 is KGHSH and CDR2 is LQKENI. The J segment lost 2 bases and the V segment lost 3 bases, leaving 3 bases of the junction unmatched. The CDR3 runs to 14 residues. TCRdb fed the RT-PCR reads into MiXCR, producing one record per CDR3 protein. The sample lists roughly 570,000 distinct CDR3 sequences; over 10% were seen once. This record comes from a study of response to subunit inactivated influenza vaccine. Findings of the study overall: Authors proposed each seasonal influenza vaccination draws in few new T cells.

The source material was PBMCs from blood, sampled roughly 48 days after vaccination. The source of this sequence is a man between 50 and 59 years old who received an inactivated influenza vaccine. The rearrangement joins TRBV18 to TRBJ2-7; 8 bases are a match to TRBD1. DNA of the CDR3: TGTGCCAGCTCACCCCAACAGGGGGCCTACGAGCAGTACTTC. This sequence encodes CASSPQQGAYEQYF.